A selection of T cell receptor beta chains follows, all from one sample in a study of cytotoxic CD8 clonotypes in ibrutinib-treated CLL. Assay used: immunoSEQ multiplex PCR; TCRdb lists only in-frame clones, some missing. The table shows about 200,000 clones, with about 72% occurring only once. The input for sequencing was PBMCs, taken after 24 months of ibrutinib treatment. These receptors all come from a human donor with chronic lymphocytic leukemia. Each CDR3 is given with its conserved first and last residue. Fields, in order: CDR3 length, D gene, V gene, clone size, J gene, CDR3 protein, CDR3 DNA. D genes are given only for firm matches. Size is stated for part of the rows, as once, few or many counts, or as a class when the clone is expanded.

12	.	TRBV11-2	.	TRBJ1-1	CASSWENTEAFF	TGTGCCAGCAGCTGGGAAAACACTGAAGCTTTCTTT
15	.	TRBV4-1	few	TRBJ1-4	CASSQLTVRGEKLFF	TGCGCCAGCAGCCAATTGACAGTGCGGGGTGAAAAACTGTTTTTT
15	.	TRBV5-6	.	TRBJ1-1	CASSLFLPTNTEAFF	TGTGCCAGCAGCTTATTTTTGCCAACGAACACTGAAGCTTTCTTT
13	.	TRBV9	.	TRBJ1-1	CASSVGAISEAFF	TGTGCCAGCAGCGTAGGGGCAATCTCTGAAGCTTTCTTT
11	.	TRBV6-5	.	TRBJ1-1	CASRRNAIAFF	TGTGCCAGCAGGCGGAACGCCATAGCTTTCTTT
14	TRBD1	TRBV10-3	.	TRBJ2-7	CATQVDRGLYEQYF	TGTGCCACCCAGGTCGACAGGGGGTTATACGAGCAGTACTTC
13	.	TRBV2	.	TRBJ1-2	CASSLDSLLGYTF	TGTGCCAGCAGCCTCGACAGCCTTTTGGGCTACACCTTC
15	TRBD1	TRBV5-1	.	TRBJ2-3	CASSLAGQGMDTQYF	TGCGCCAGCAGCCTCGCGGGACAGGGCATGGATACGCAGTATTTT
17	TRBD1	TRBV5-1	.	TRBJ2-3	CASSLVGQATSTDTQYF	TGCGCCAGCAGCTTGGTGGGACAGGCCACAAGCACAGATACGCAGTATTTT
14	TRBD1	TRBV5-6	few	TRBJ1-5	CASSLRTGASPQHF	TGTGCCAGCAGCTTACGGACAGGGGCCTCGCCCCAGCATTTT
18	TRBD2	TRBV5-6	.	TRBJ2-2	CASSHQTSGRAITGELFF	TGTGCCAGCAGCCATCAGACTAGCGGGAGGGCAATCACCGGGGAGCTGTTTTTT
14	.	TRBV11-2	.	TRBJ2-1	CASSSVGAANEQFF	TGTGCCAGCAGCTCTGTGGGAGCTGCGAATGAGCAGTTCTTC
16	TRBD2	TRBV7-9	.	TRBJ2-7	CASSGLAGELDYEQYF	TGTGCCAGCAGCGGACTAGCGGGAGAGTTGGACTACGAGCAGTACTTC
16	TRBD1	TRBV23-1	.	TRBJ1-5	CASSHQTGARNQPQHF	TGCGCCAGCAGTCACCAGACAGGGGCGAGAAATCAGCCCCAGCATTTT
14	.	TRBV14	few	TRBJ2-1	CASSLTLSYNEQFF	TGTGCCAGCAGCCTCACTCTTAGCTACAATGAGCAGTTCTTC
15	TRBD1	TRBV18	once	TRBJ1-4	CASSPGTAGNEKLFF	TGTGCCAGCTCACCAGGGACAGCAGGAAATGAAAAACTGTTTTTT
14	.	TRBV7-9	.	TRBJ2-5	CASSGRHFQETQYF	TGTGCCAGCAGCGGAAGACACTTTCAAGAGACCCAGTACTTC
16	.	TRBV11-2	.	TRBJ2-7	CASRSPPGILSYEQYF	TGTGCCAGCAGGTCCCCGCCCGGGATTCTTTCCTACGAGCAGTACTTC
15	.	TRBV9	.	TRBJ2-5	CASSVRGVSEETQYF	TGTGCCAGCAGCGTAAGGGGGGTATCCGAAGAGACCCAGTACTTC
16	.	TRBV28	.	TRBJ2-7	CATMGFRTGNLGEQYF	TGTGCCACCATGGGGTTTAGGACGGGAAACCTAGGCGAGCAGTACTTC
14	.	TRBV7-6	.	TRBJ1-5	CASSLGTANQPQHF	TGTGCCAGCAGCTTAGGGACGGCTAATCAGCCCCAGCATTTT
13	.	TRBV5-1	.	TRBJ2-5	CASSLQGSETQYF	TGCGCCAGCAGCCTACAGGGATCAGAGACCCAGTACTTC
14	.	TRBV9	.	TRBJ1-3	CASSTPISGNTIYF	TGTGCCAGCAGCACGCCGATTTCTGGAAACACCATATATTTT
14	TRBD2	TRBV9	.	TRBJ2-2	CASSAAGGRGELFF	TGTGCCAGCAGCGCAGCGGGAGGGCGCGGGGAGCTGTTTTTT
15	TRBD2	TRBV11-2	few	TRBJ2-1	CASSLGLGRVDEQFF	TGTGCCAGCAGCTTAGGTCTCGGGAGGGTCGATGAGCAGTTCTTC
13	.	TRBV7-9	.	TRBJ1-2	CASSLGHRDGYTF	TGTGCCAGCAGCTTAGGACACCGGGATGGCTACACCTTC
14	.	TRBV5-6	few	TRBJ1-1	CASSRPGGDTEAFF	TGTGCCAGCAGCCGACCCGGAGGGGACACTGAAGCTTTCTTT
18	TRBD2	TRBV30	.	TRBJ2-2	CAWSRTPSGRAVTGELFF	TGTGCCTGGAGCCGAACCCCTAGCGGGAGGGCCGTAACCGGGGAGCTGTTTTTT